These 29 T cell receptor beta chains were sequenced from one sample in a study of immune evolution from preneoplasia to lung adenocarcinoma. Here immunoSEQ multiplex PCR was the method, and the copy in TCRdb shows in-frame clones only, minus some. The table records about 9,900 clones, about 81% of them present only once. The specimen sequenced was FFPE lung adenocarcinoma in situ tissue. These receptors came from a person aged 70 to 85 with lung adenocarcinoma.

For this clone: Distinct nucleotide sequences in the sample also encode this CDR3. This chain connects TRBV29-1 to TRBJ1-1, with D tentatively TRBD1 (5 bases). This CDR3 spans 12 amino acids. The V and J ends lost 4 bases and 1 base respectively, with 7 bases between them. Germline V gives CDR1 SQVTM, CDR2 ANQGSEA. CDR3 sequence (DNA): TGCAGCGTTGCGGGGGGGAACACTGAAGCTTTCTTT. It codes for CSVAGGNTEAFF. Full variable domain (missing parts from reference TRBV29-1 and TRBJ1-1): SAVISQKPSRDICQRGTSLTIQCQVDSQVTMMFWYRQQPGQSLTLIATANQGSEATYESGFVIDKFPISRPNLTFSTLTVSNMSPEDSSIYLCSVAGGNTEAFFGQGTRLTVV.

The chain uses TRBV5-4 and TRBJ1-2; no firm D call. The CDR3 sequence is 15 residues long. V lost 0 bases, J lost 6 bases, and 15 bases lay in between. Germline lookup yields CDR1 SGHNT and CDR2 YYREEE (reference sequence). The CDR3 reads CASSLGLEVVNGYTF. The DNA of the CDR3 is TGTGCCAGCAGCTTGGGACTCGAGGTGGTGAATGGCTACACCTTC.

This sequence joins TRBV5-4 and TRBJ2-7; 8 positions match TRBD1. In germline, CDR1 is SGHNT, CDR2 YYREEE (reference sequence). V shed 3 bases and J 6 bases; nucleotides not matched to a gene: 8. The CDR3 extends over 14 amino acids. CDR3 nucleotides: TGTGCCAGCAGCTCGGTTGACAGGGGTGGCGAGCAGTACTTC. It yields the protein CASSSVDRGGEQYF.

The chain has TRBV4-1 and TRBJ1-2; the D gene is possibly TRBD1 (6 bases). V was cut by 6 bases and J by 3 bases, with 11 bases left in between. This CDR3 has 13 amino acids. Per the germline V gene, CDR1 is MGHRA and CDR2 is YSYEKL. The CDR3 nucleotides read TGCGCCAGCAGTTACAGGGACGACTATGGCTACACCTTC. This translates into CASSYRDDYGYTF.

The CDR3 nucleotides are TGTGCCAGCAGCTTTGGACAGAATAGAAACACCATATATTTT. Translating gives CASSFGQNRNTIYF. The rearrangement uses TRBV7-9 and TRBJ1-3, with D perhaps TRBD1 (6 bases). Trimming took off 3 bases at V and 5 bases at J, with 11 bases between the two ends. Germline CDR1 SEHNR, CDR2 FQNEAQ (reference sequence). This CDR3 is built from 14 residues.

CDR3 nucleotides: TGTGCCAGCAAGAGCGGGGACTCCTACAATGAGCAGTTCTTC. The encoded protein is CASKSGDSYNEQFF. V is TRBV6-1 and J is TRBJ2-1; 7 bases fit TRBD2. Trimming took 7 bases from V and 0 from J; bases not matched to a gene: 3. The CDR3 covers 14 residues. Per germline, CDR1 MNHNS and CDR2 SASEGT.

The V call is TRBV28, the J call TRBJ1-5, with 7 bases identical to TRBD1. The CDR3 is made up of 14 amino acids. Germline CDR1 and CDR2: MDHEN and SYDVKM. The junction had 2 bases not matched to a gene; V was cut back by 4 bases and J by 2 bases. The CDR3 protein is CASSYTGGNQPQHF. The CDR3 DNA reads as TGTGCCAGCAGTTACACAGGGGGCAATCAGCCCCAGCATTTT.

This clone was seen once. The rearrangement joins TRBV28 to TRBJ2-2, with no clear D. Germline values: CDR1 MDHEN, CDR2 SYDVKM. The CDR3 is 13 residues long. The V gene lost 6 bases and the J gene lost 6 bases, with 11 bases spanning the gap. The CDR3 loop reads CASRSSYAGELFF. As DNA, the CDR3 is TGTGCCAGCAGATCTAGTTACGCCGGGGAGCTGTTTTTT.

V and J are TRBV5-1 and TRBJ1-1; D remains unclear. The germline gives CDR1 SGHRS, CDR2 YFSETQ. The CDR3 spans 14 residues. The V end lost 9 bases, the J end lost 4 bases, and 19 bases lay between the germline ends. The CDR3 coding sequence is TGCGCCACCTCGACCGGGCGGACGGGCACTGAAGCTTTCTTT. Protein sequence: CATSTGRTGTEAFF.

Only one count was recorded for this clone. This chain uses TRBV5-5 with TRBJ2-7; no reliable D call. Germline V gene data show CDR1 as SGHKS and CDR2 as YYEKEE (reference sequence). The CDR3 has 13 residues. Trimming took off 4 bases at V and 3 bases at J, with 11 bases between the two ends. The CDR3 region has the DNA TGTGCCAGCAGCCCGGGCCACGGCTACGAGCAGTACTTC. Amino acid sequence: CASSPGHGYEQYF. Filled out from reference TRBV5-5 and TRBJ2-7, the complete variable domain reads DAGVTQSPTHLIKTRGQQVTLRCSPISGHKSVSWYQQVLGQGPQFIFQYYEKEERGRGNFPDRFSARQFPNYSSELNVNALLLGDSALYLCASSPGHGYEQYFGPGTRLTVT.

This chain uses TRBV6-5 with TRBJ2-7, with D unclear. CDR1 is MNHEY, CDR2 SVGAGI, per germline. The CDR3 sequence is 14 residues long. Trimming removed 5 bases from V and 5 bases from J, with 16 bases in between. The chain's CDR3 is CASSPPKGLHEQYF. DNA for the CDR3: TGTGCCAGCAGTCCCCCGAAAGGCCTACACGAGCAGTACTTC.

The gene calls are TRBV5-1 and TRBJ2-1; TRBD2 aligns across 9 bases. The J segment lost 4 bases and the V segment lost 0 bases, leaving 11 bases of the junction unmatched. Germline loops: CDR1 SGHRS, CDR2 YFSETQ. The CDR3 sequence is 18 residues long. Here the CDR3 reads CASSLARGAGGVYNEQFF. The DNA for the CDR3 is TGCGCCAGCAGCTTGGCCCGAGGCGCGGGAGGGGTTTACAATGAGCAGTTCTTC.

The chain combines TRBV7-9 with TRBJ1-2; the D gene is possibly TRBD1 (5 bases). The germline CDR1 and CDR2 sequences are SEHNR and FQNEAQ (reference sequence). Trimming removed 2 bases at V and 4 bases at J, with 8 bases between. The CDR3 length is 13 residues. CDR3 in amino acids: CASSLSDSYGYTF. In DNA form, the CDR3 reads TGTGCCAGCAGCTTATCCGACAGCTATGGCTACACCTTC.

CDR3 sequence reads: CASSDDRAPNSPLHF. The CDR3 nucleotides read TGTGCCAGCAGCGATGACAGGGCCCCAAATTCACCCCTCCACTTT. The chain carries TRBV5-5 and TRBJ1-6, with TRBD1 identical over 7 bases. This CDR3 is built from 15 residues. Germline V gives CDR1 SGHKS, CDR2 YYEKEE (reference sequence). J gave up 7 bases and V 4 bases, and 8 bases lay outside the gene matches.

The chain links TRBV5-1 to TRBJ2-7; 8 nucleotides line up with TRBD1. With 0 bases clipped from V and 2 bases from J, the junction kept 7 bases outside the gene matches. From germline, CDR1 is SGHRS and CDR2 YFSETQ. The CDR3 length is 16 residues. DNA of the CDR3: TGCGCCAGCAGCTTGGAAACCGGGACAGGTCCCTACGAGCAGTACTTC. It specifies CASSLETGTGPYEQYF.

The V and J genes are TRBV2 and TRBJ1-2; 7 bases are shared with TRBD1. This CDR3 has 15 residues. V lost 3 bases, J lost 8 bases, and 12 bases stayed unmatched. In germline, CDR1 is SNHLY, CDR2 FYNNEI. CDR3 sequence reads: CASSESLTGARGYTF. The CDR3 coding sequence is TGTGCCAGCAGTGAGAGCCTTACAGGGGCTAGAGGCTACACCTTC.

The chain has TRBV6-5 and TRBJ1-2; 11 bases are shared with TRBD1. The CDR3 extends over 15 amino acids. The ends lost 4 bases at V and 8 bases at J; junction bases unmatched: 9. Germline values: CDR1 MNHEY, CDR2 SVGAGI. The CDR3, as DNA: TGTGCCAGCAGTTTGGTAGGACAGGGGGCGGGCGGCTACACCTTC. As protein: CASSLVGQGAGGYTF.

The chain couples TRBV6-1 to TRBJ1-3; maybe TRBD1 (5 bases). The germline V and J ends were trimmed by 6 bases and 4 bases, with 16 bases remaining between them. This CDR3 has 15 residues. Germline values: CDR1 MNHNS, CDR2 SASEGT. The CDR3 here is CASSATRTGGNTIYF. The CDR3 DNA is TGTGCCAGCAGCGCCACTCGAACAGGAGGAAACACCATATATTTT.

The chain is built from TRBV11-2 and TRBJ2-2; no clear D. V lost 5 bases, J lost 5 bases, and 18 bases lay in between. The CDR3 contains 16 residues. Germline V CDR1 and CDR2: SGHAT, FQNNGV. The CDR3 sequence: CASSQSLGRRTGELFF. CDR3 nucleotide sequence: TGTGCCAGCAGCCAATCCCTTGGGCGGCGTACCGGGGAGCTGTTTTTT.

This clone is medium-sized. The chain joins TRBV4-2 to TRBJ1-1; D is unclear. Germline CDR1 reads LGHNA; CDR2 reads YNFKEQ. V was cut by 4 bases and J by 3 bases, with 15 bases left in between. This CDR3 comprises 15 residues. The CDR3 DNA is TGTGCCAGCAGCCCAGAAATAGGGAGGGACACTGAAGCTTTCTTT. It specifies CASSPEIGRDTEAFF.

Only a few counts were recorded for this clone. DNA of the CDR3: TGTGCCAGTAGTACCCCAAGGACAGGTTCTTATGGCTACACCTTC. This translates into CASSTPRTGSYGYTF. The chain employs TRBV19 and TRBJ1-2, with 7 nucleotides matching TRBD1. The CDR3 covers 15 residues. After removal of 4 bases from V and 5 bases from J, the junction contained 10 bases not matched to a gene. Looked up from germline, CDR1 is LNHDA and CDR2 is SQIVND (reference sequence).

CDR3 protein: CASSYSARTGGEQYF. For the CDR3, the DNA is TGTGCCAGCAGTTACTCGGCCCGGACAGGGGGCGAGCAGTACTTC. The chain is built from TRBV6-5 and TRBJ2-7; 10 bases match TRBD1. Germline V gene sequence: CDR1 MNHEY, CDR2 SVGAGI. Trimming removed 0 bases from V and 6 bases from J; junction bases left unmatched: 5. The CDR3 contains 15 residues.

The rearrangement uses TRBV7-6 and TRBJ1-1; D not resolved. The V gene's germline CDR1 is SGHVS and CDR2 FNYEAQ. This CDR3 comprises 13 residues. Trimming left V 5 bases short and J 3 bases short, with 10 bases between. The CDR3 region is CASSLRTDTEAFF. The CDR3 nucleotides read TGTGCCAGCAGCCTTCGGACCGACACTGAAGCTTTCTTT. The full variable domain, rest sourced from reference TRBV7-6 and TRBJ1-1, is GAGVSQSPRYKVTKRGQDVALRCDPISGHVSLYWYRQALGQGPEFLTYFNYEAQQDKSGLPNDRFSAERPEGSISTLTIQRTEQRDSAMYRCASSLRTDTEAFFGQGTRLTVV.

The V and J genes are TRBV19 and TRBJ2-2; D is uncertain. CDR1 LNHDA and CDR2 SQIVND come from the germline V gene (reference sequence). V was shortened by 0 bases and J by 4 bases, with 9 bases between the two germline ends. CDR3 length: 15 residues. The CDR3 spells CASSIDVHSTGELFF. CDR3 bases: TGTGCCAGTAGTATAGATGTACATAGCACCGGGGAGCTGTTTTTT.

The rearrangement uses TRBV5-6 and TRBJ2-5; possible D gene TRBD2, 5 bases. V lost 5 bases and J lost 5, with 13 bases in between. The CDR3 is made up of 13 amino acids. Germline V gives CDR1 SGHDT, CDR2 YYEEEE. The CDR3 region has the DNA TGTGCCAGCAGGACGGGGTCGGGGGAGACCCAGTACTTC. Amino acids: CASRTGSGETQYF.

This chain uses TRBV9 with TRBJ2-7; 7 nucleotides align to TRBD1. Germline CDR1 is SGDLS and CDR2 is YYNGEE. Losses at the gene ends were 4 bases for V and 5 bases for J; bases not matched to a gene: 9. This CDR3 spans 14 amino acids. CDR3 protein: CASSMEQGFHEQYF. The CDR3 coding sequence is TGTGCCAGCAGCATGGAACAGGGGTTCCACGAGCAGTACTTC.

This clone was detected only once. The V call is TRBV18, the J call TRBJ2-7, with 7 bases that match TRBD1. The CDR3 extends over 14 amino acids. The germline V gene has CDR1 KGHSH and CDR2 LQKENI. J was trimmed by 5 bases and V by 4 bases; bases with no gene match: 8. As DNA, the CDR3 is TGTGCCAGCTCACTTTCCGGGACAGCCGACGAGCAGTACTTC. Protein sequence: CASSLSGTADEQYF.

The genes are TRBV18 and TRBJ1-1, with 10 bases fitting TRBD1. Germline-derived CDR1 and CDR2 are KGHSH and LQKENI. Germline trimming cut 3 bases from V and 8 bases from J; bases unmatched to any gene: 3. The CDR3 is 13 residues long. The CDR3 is CASSPTGQGEAFF. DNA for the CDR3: TGTGCCAGCTCACCTACGGGACAGGGGGAAGCTTTCTTT.

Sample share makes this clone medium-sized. The CDR3 DNA is TGTGCCAGCAGCATAGGACGGGAGGTTGGCTACACCTTC. This codes for CASSIGREVGYTF. The chain combines TRBV5-4 with TRBJ1-2; D is undetermined. The V gene's germline CDR1 is SGHNT and CDR2 YYREEE (reference sequence). V shed 4 bases and J shed 7 bases, with 14 bases lying between them. This CDR3 comprises 13 residues.